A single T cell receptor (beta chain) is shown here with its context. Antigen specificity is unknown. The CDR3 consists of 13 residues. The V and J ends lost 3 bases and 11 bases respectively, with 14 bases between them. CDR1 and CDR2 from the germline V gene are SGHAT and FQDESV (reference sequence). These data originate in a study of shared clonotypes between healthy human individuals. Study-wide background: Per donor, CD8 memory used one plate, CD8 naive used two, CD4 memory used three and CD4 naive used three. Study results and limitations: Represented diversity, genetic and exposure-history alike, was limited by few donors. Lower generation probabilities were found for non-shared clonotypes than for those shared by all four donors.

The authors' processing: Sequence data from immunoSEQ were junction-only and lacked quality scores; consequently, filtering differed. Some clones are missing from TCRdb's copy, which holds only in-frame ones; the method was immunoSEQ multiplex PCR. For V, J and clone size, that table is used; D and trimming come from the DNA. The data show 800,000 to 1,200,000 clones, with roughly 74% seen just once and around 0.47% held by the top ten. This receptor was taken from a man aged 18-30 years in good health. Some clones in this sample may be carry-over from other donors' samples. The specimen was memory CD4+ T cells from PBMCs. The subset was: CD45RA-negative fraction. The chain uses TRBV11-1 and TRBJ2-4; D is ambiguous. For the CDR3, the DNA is TGTGCCAGCAGCTTCTTCCCCCTTGGAGTTCAGTACTTC. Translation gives CASSFFPLGVQYF.